This T cell receptor (beta chain) comes out of a study of T cells after yellow fever vaccination. Study results and limitations: FACS-sorted repertoires could contain abundant clonotypes contaminating from the bulk population.

V was shortened by 0 bases and J by 7 bases, with 11 bases between the two germline ends. Germline V gene data show CDR1 as SGHRS and CDR2 as YFSETQ. The CDR3 has 14 amino acids. Details on this clonotype: What it binds is not known.

Making TCR cDNA involved 5'RACE template switching, which added UMIs and a universal primer site. TCRdb re-called the 5' RACE reads through MiXCR, storing one row per CDR3 protein. The table records about 550,000 distinct CDR3 sequences, about 19% of them present only once. The sequence was obtained from a man younger than 40 who received the YFV17D yellow fever vaccine. The sequencing here drew on PBMCs, taken 15 days after the yellow fever booster vaccination. The rearrangement links TRBV5-1 to TRBJ1-5, with a weak D call TRBD1 (5 bases). In DNA form, the CDR3 reads TGCGCCAGCAGCTTGGCCGCGGGGGAACAGCCCCAGCATTTT. This translates into CASSLAAGEQPQHF. The full variable domain, rest sourced from reference TRBV5-1 and TRBJ1-5, is KAGVTQTPRYLIKTRGQQVTLSCSPISGHRSVSWYQQTPGQGLQFLFEYFSETQRNKGNFPGRFSGRQFSNSRSEMNVSTLELGDSALYLCASSLAAGEQPQHFGDGTRLSIL.